The entry below describes one T cell receptor beta chain. The entry originates in a study of cytomegalovirus exposure and HLA in healthy donors. The PCR contained 60 Vbeta and 13 Jbeta primers. Profiling relied on immunoSEQ multiplex PCR, and the TCRdb table lists in-frame clones only, not all of them. This sample has around 130,000 clones, with 7% to 9.5% found just once. This CDR3 spans 15 amino acids. The ends lost 5 bases at V and 1 base at J; junction bases unmatched: 3. Germline CDR1 reads SGHVS; CDR2 reads FQNEAQ. This sequence originates from a woman aged 35 to 49 in good health and CMV-seropositive. Sequenced: PBMCs. The chain links TRBV7-8 to TRBJ2-2, with 8 nucleotides matching TRBD1. The CDR3 loop reads CASSKDRVNTGELFF. CDR3 in DNA: TGTGCCAGCAGCAAGGACAGGGTGAACACCGGGGAGCTGTTTTTT.